The subject of this entry is one T cell receptor (beta chain). Its antigen is currently unknown. These data originate in a study of shared clonotypes between healthy human individuals. Study-level background: CD4 naive and memory got three plates each, CD8 naive two, CD8 memory one.

The germline V gene has CDR1 SGHTA and CDR2 FQGNSA. The CDR3 sequence is 18 residues long. J lost 6 bases, V lost 2 bases, and 14 bases had no gene match. Study findings and constraints: Rarefaction demonstrated incomplete sorted-subset sequencing despite large depth. Clonotype sharing across donors was expected to vary with sequencing depth.

Repertoires were generated with immunoSEQ multiplex PCR, while TCRdb's copy carries only in-frame clones and drops some. The sample contains approximately 2.3 million clones, 90% to 95% of which appear only once. The sample taken for sequencing was naive CD4+ T cells from PBMCs. Described subset: CD45RA+ positively selected. V is TRBV7-2 and J is TRBJ2-1; 9 bases map to TRBD2. The receptor's source is a man aged 18 to 30 in good health. Some clones in this sample may be carry-over from other donors' samples. CDR3 bases: TGTGCCAGCAGCTTATGGGCTAGCGGGACCTTGGTGCGCAATGAGCAGTTCTTC. Its translation is CASSLWASGTLVRNEQFF.